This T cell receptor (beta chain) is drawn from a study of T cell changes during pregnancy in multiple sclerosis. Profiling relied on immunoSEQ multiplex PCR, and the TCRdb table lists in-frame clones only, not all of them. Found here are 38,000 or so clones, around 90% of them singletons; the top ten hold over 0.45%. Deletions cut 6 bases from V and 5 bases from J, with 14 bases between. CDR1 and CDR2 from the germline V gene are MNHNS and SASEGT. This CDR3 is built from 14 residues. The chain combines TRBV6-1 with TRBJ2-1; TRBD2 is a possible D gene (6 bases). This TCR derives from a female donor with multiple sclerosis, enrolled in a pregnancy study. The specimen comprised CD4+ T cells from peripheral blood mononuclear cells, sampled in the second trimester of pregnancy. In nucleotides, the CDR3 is TGTGCCAGCAGACCGCCGGGAGAAAACAATGAGCAGTTCTTC. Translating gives CASRPPGENNEQFF.